This T cell receptor (beta chain) was retrieved from a study of T cell repertoires in cytomegalovirus infection. Study details: Indications of both CMV infection and matching HLA type were provided by public TCR beta signatures.

Using its own MiXCR run on the reads, TCRdb lists one record per CDR3 protein. This sample has fewer than 1,000,000 distinct CDR3 sequences; about a third occur once, and the top ten carry about an eighth. The V gene lost 2 bases and the J gene lost 6 bases, with 12 bases spanning the gap. The germline CDR1 and CDR2 sequences are SGHVS and FNYEAQ. This CDR3 contains 14 residues. Note on this clonotype: The antigen is not known.

The source is a human donor in good health (CMV status not recorded). Some clones in this sample may be carry-over from other donors' samples. V is TRBV7-6 and J is TRBJ2-3; possibly TRBD2 for D (6 bases). The material sequenced was cultured CD8+ T cells from PBMCs, taken from culture after CMV antigen stimulation. The CDR3 DNA follows: TGTGCCAGCAGCTTATTCGGGGGTGGGGATACGCAGTATTTT. Translating gives CASSLFGGGDTQYF.